This TCR beta chain was obtained from a study of cytomegalovirus exposure and HLA in healthy donors. Study-level findings and limits: In vitro confirmation showed a few CMV-associated chains to be CMV antigen specific.

Generated by immunoSEQ multiplex PCR, the TCRdb table keeps only in-frame clones and is missing some. The table lists roughly 56,000 clones, about 93% of them singletons. With respect to this clone: Its antigen is not known.

The clonotype comes from a man aged 18-30 years in good health and CMV-seronegative. Sequenced sample: PBMCs.

The CDR3, as DNA: TGTGCCAGCAGACTCCCCGGTGTGAATGAGCAGTTCTTC. Translation: CASRLPGVNEQFF. V and J are TRBV11-2 and TRBJ2-1; no definite D call. This CDR3 is 13 amino acids long. V was cut by 6 bases and J by 7 bases, with 13 bases left in between. CDR1 is SGHAT and CDR2 is FQNNGV in the germline V gene.